Listed below are T cell receptor beta chains from one sample, sequenced in a study of T cells in Graves' hyperthyroidism and ophthalmopathy. TCRdb processed the multiplex PCR reads anew with MiXCR; each CDR3 protein has one entry. The sample holds about 360,000 distinct CDR3 sequences; around 14% are singletons and the top ten take roughly 9.2%. The sequenced sample consisted of blood. The origin of the receptors is a woman between 18 and 29 years old with Graves' hyperthyroidism. The CDR3 runs from the conserved cysteine through the conserved F or W. A D gene is named only where the DNA matches it firmly. Clone size is stated in some rows and not others, as once, few, many or a class when expanded.

d_call | j_call | clone_size | v_call | cdr3_aa | cdr3_nt
TRBD1 | TRBJ1-6 | many | TRBV2 | CASSGQGSYNSPLHF | TGTGCCAGCAGTGGACAGGGGAGCTATAATTCACCCCTCCACTTT
NA | TRBJ2-3 | many | TRBV2 | CASSEAPDTQYF | TGTGCCAGCAGTGAAGCCCCAGATACGCAGTATTTT
NA | TRBJ1-4 | many | TRBV30 | CAWSEYRPATNEKLFF | TGTGCCTGGAGTGAGTACAGGCCCGCAACTAATGAAAAACTGTTTTTT
NA | TRBJ2-1 | many | TRBV11-3 | CASSSTLGPGYNEQFF | TGTGCCAGCAGCTCCACCCTGGGGCCCGGCTACAATGAGCAGTTCTTC
NA | TRBJ1-1 | many | TRBV7-8 | CASTTSMAGTEAFF | TGTGCCAGCACCACATCGATGGCAGGCACTGAAGCTTTCTTT
NA | TRBJ2-5 | many | TRBV5-5 | CASSLGGDSQETQYF | TGTGCCAGCAGCTTGGGGGGGGACAGCCAAGAGACCCAGTACTTC
NA | TRBJ1-2 | NA | TRBV10-3 | CAIRPPGLNRGYTF | TGTGCCATCAGGCCGCCGGGACTCAACAGAGGCTACACCTTC
TRBD1 | TRBJ1-1 | many | TRBV30 | CAWTDRVRAFF | TGTGCCTGGACCGACAGGGTACGCGCTTTCTTT
NA | TRBJ2-3 | many | TRBV7-9 | CASSKPTGSFSTDTQYF | TGTGCCAGCAGCAAACCCACAGGATCCTTTTCCACAGATACGCAGTATTTT
NA | TRBJ1-1 | medium-sized | TRBV3-1 | CASSPTNAGNTEAFF | TGTGCCAGCAGCCCTACGAACGCAGGAAACACTGAAGCTTTCTTT
NA | TRBJ2-3 | many | TRBV2 | CASSEMGDPRADTQYF | TGTGCCAGCAGTGAAATGGGGGACCCCAGGGCAGATACGCAGTATTTT
TRBD1 | TRBJ1-2 | many | TRBV9 | CASSVNRGTYGYTF | TGTGCCAGCAGCGTAAACAGGGGGACATATGGCTACACCTTC
TRBD2 | TRBJ2-1 | many | TRBV20-1 | CSAFSAGGNNEQFF | TGCAGTGCTTTTTCCGCGGGGGGGAACAATGAGCAGTTCTTC
TRBD1 | TRBJ2-6 | many | TRBV9 | CASSDQGTGAISGANVLTF | TGTGCCAGCAGCGATCAAGGGACAGGGGCCATCTCTGGGGCCAACGTCCTGACTTTC
NA | TRBJ1-1 | many | TRBV29-1 | CSVPREPEAFF | TGCAGCGTTCCTAGGGAACCTGAAGCTTTCTTT
NA | TRBJ1-3 | NA | TRBV18 | CASSPSGFSGNTIYF | TGTGCCAGCTCACCAAGCGGGTTCTCTGGAAACACCATATATTTT
TRBD2 | TRBJ2-5 | many | TRBV11-2 | CASSSGGNSGETQYF | TGTGCCAGCAGCTCGGGGGGAAACTCCGGAGAGACCCAGTACTTC
TRBD1 | TRBJ2-1 | many | TRBV7-8 | CASSFYQGAEQFF | TGTGCCAGCAGCTTCTACCAGGGGGCTGAGCAGTTCTTC
TRBD1 | TRBJ1-2 | many | TRBV5-4 | CASSSGQGGYGYTF | TGTGCCAGCAGCTCAGGACAGGGGGGCTATGGCTACACCTTC
NA | TRBJ2-3 | many | TRBV28 | CASRGPPPDTQYF | TGTGCCAGCAGGGGCCCTCCCCCGGATACGCAGTATTTT
NA | TRBJ2-2 | many | TRBV12-3/TRBV12-4 | CASSLGQGVTGELFF | TGTGCCAGCAGTTTAGGGCAGGGTGTCACCGGGGAGCTGTTTTTT
NA | TRBJ1-2 | many | TRBV19 | CASSILGTSSGYTF | TGTGCCAGTAGTATCCTCGGGACATCGTCCGGCTACACCTTC
NA | TRBJ1-5 | many | TRBV2 | CASSGVESNQPQHF | TGTGCCAGCAGTGGGGTAGAGAGCAATCAGCCCCAGCATTTT
TRBD1 | TRBJ2-7 | many | TRBV6-1 | CASSEKGQGSYEQYF | TGTGCCAGCAGTGAAAAGGGACAGGGGAGTTACGAGCAGTACTTC
NA | TRBJ1-2 | NA | TRBV3-1 | CASSQGDRYGYTF | TGTGCCAGCAGCCAAGGCGACCGCTATGGCTACACCTTC
TRBD1 | TRBJ2-7 | many | TRBV20-1 | CSASAGGSEQYF | TGCAGTGCTAGCGCAGGGGGCTCCGAGCAGTACTTC
TRBD2 | TRBJ2-3 | NA | TRBV27 | CASSKTSGHTDTQYF | TGTGCCAGCAGTAAGACTAGCGGGCACACAGATACGCAGTATTTT
TRBD1 | TRBJ1-2 | many | TRBV3-1 | CASSQQVRTGVYGYTF | TGTGCCAGCAGCCAGCAGGTCCGGACAGGGGTCTATGGCTACACCTTC
NA | TRBJ2-5 | many | TRBV3-1 | CASRHGQWETQYF | TGTGCCAGCAGACACGGACAGTGGGAGACCCAGTACTTC
TRBD2 | TRBJ2-1 | many | TRBV5-1 | CASSLGSSGGYNEQFF | TGCGCCAGCAGCTTGGGCTCTAGCGGGGGTTACAATGAGCAGTTCTTC
NA | TRBJ1-1 | many | TRBV20-1 | CSANPGGVTEAFF | TGCAGTGCTAATCCGGGGGGGGTCACTGAAGCTTTCTTT
NA | TRBJ2-1 | many | TRBV2 | CASASRDPSWDNEQFF | TGTGCCAGCGCCTCAAGAGACCCCTCATGGGACAATGAGCAGTTCTTC
TRBD2 | TRBJ2-1 | many | TRBV19 | CASSIGPGGVGDEQFF | TGTGCCAGTAGTATAGGGCCGGGGGGGGTCGGCGATGAGCAGTTCTTC
NA | TRBJ2-7 | many | TRBV18 | CASSPLASARDEQYF | TGTGCCAGCTCACCACTTGCTAGCGCCCGGGACGAGCAGTACTTC
TRBD2 | TRBJ2-1 | many | TRBV7-2 | CASSLVPRASGRAGDEQFF | TGTGCCAGCAGCTTAGTCCCGCGGGCTAGCGGGAGGGCAGGCGATGAGCAGTTCTTC
NA | TRBJ2-4 | many | TRBV27 | CASSGHLAKNIQYF | TGTGCCAGCAGTGGACACCTAGCCAAAAACATTCAGTACTTC
TRBD2 | TRBJ2-2 | few | TRBV4-1 | CASSQEGGGRANTGELFF | TGCGCCAGCAGCCAAGAGGGTGGCGGGAGAGCGAACACCGGGGAGCTGTTTTTT
NA | TRBJ2-1 | many | TRBV28 | CASSLGVYNEQFF | TGTGCCAGCAGTCTGGGGGTCTACAATGAGCAGTTCTTC
NA | TRBJ2-5 | few | TRBV2 | CASSVFRSLEAQYF | TGTGCCAGCAGTGTTTTCCGTTCATTGGAGGCCCAGTACTTC
NA | TRBJ1-1 | many | TRBV18 | CASSPRAETEAFF | TGTGCCAGCTCACCCCGAGCAGAAACTGAAGCTTTCTTT
TRBD1 | TRBJ1-2 | NA | TRBV7-9 | CASSRQGPYTF | TGTGCCAGCAGCCGACAGGGGCCCTACACCTTC
NA | TRBJ1-5 | many | TRBV20-1 | CSARQGTQPQHF | TGCAGTGCTAGACAGGGTACTCAGCCCCAGCATTTT
NA | TRBJ2-7 | many | TRBV13 | CASSAQASYEQYF | TGTGCCAGCAGCGCCCAGGCCTCCTACGAGCAGTACTTC
NA | TRBJ2-5 | NA | TRBV14 | CASSQEIYGVTGETQYF | TGTGCCAGCAGCCAAGAGATTTATGGGGTGACGGGGGAGACCCAGTACTTC
NA | TRBJ2-2 | NA | TRBV9 | CASSPISTSNTGELFF | TGTGCCAGCAGCCCGATAAGTACCTCGAACACCGGGGAGCTGTTTTTT
NA | TRBJ2-5 | NA | TRBV5-8 | CASSFLTFGEEETQYF | TGTGCCAGCAGCTTTCTCACGTTTGGGGAAGAAGAGACCCAGTACTTC
NA | TRBJ2-7 | NA | TRBV19 | CASSNSRLEPYEQYF | TGTGCCAGTAGTAACTCCCGACTAGAACCCTACGAGCAGTACTTC
NA | TRBJ2-1 | few | TRBV9 | CASSEGLPPLYNEQFF | TGTGCCAGCAGCGAGGGACTTCCCCCGCTTTACAATGAGCAGTTCTTC
TRBD1 | TRBJ1-6 | many | TRBV3-1 | CASSQGQGDNSPLHF | TGTGCCAGCAGCCAAGGACAGGGCGATAATTCACCCCTCCACTTT